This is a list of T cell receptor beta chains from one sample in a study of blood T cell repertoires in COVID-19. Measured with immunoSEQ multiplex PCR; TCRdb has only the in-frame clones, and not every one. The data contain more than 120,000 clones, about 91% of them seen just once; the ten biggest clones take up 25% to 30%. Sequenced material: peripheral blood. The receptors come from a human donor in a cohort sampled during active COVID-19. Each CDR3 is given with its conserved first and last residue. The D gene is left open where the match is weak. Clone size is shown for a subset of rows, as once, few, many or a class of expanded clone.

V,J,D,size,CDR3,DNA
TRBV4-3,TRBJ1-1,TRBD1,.,CASSYRQGGYTEAFF,TGCGCCAGCAGCTATCGACAGGGGGGGTACACTGAAGCTTTCTTT
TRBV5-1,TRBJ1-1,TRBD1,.,CASSPQGGIAEAFF,TGCGCCAGCAGCCCACAGGGGGGGATCGCTGAAGCTTTCTTT
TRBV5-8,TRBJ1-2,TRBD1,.,CASSRTGALYGYTF,TGTGCCAGCAGCCGGACAGGGGCCCTCTATGGCTACACCTTC
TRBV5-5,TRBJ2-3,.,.,CASRQQVDTQYF,TGTGCCAGCAGACAACAGGTTGATACGCAGTATTTT
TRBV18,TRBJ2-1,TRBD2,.,CASSPRLAGGGQSNEQFF,TGTGCCAGCTCACCACGACTAGCGGGGGGAGGCCAGTCCAATGAGCAGTTCTTC
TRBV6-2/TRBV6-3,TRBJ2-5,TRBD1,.,CASSYSRTGIETQYF,TGTGCCAGCAGTTACTCTAGGACAGGGATAGAGACCCAGTACTTC
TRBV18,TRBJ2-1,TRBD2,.,CASSPGGGLVRNEQFF,TGTGCCAGCTCACCAGGGGGGGGACTAGTAAGGAATGAGCAGTTCTTC
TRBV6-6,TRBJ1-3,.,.,CASSYSGTAGNTIYF,TGTGCCAGCAGTTACTCCGGGACTGCTGGAAACACCATATATTTT
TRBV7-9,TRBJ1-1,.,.,CASSPDLSTGEAFF,TGTGCCAGCAGCCCTGACCTTTCGACAGGTGAAGCTTTCTTT
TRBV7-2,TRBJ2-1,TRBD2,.,CASSLVAGVYNEQFF,TGTGCCAGCAGCTTAGTAGCGGGGGTCTACAATGAGCAGTTCTTC
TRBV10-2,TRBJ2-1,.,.,CASSRGRGQFF,TGCGCCAGCAGTAGGGGGCGGGGGCAGTTCTTC
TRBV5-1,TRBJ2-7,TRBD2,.,CASSVGLASYEQYF,TGCGCCAGCAGCGTCGGACTAGCTTCCTACGAGCAGTACTTC
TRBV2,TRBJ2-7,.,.,CASTGSYEQYF,TGTGCCAGCACGGGCTCCTACGAGCAGTACTTC
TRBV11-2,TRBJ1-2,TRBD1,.,CASSLRDRVFGYTF,TGTGCCAGCAGCTTAAGGGACAGGGTTTTTGGCTACACCTTC
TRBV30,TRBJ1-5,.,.,CAWTNRGERSQPQHF,TGTGCCTGGACCAACCGGGGGGAACGGTCTCAGCCCCAGCATTTT
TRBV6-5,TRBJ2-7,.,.,CASSYSGRYEQYF,TGTGCCAGCAGTTACTCAGGGAGGTACGAGCAGTACTTC
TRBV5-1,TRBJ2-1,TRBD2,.,CASSLGTGGRGEQFF,TGCGCCAGCAGCTTGGGGACGGGGGGGCGAGGTGAGCAGTTCTTC
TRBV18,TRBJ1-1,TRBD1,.,CASSAQGANTEAFF,TGTGCCAGCTCAGCACAGGGGGCGAACACTGAAGCTTTCTTT
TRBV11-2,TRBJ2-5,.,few,CASSSGPTQYF,TGTGCCAGCAGCTCTGGGCCGACCCAGTACTTC
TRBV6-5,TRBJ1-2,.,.,CASKPITGNYGYTF,TGTGCCAGCAAACCCATCACAGGGAACTATGGCTACACCTTC
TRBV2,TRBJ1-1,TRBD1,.,CASSEAHPDRGGTEAFF,TGTGCCAGCAGTGAAGCGCACCCGGACAGGGGTGGAACTGAAGCTTTCTTT
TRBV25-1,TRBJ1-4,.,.,CASSWRNEKLFF,TGTGCCAGCAGTTGGAGGAATGAAAAACTGTTTTTT
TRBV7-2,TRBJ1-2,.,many,CASSLDSTGIYGYTF,TGTGCCAGCAGCTTGGATTCGACAGGAATTTATGGCTACACCTTC
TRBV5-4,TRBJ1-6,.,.,CASSVQGSNSPLHF,TGTGCCAGCAGCGTACAGGGATCGAATTCACCCCTCCACTTT
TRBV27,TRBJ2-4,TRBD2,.,CASRVAGGENIQYF,TGTGCCAGCAGAGTAGCGGGGGGCGAAAACATTCAGTACTTC
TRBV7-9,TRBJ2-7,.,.,CASSLGMAEYEQYF,TGTGCCAGCAGCTTAGGAATGGCAGAATACGAGCAGTACTTC
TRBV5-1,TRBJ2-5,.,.,CASSLNGGTETQYF,TGCGCCAGCAGCTTGAATGGCGGGACGGAGACCCAGTACTTC
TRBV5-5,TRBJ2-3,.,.,CASSLAAGARPDTQYF,TGTGCCAGCAGCTTGGCGGCTGGCGCTAGACCAGATACGCAGTATTTT
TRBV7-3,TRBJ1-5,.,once,CASSSYDRSYSNQPQHF,TGTGCCAGCAGCTCATACGACAGGAGCTATAGCAATCAGCCCCAGCATTTT
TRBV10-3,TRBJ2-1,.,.,CAISDPAGQRDEQFF,TGTGCCATCAGTGATCCGGCAGGACAAAGGGATGAGCAGTTCTTC
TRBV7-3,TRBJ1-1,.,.,CASSLSVETEAFF,TGTGCCAGCAGCTTGAGTGTCGAGACTGAAGCTTTCTTT
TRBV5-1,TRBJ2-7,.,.,CASSWDTSYEQYF,TGCGCCAGCAGCTGGGACACTTCCTACGAGCAGTACTTC
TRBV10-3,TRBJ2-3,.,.,CAIRFTGSITDTQYF,TGTGCCATCAGATTCACAGGATCCATCACAGATACGCAGTATTTT
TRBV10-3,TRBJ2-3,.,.,CAISENIAADTQYF,TGTGCCATCAGTGAGAACATAGCGGCAGATACGCAGTATTTT
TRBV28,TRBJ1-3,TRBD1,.,CASSTGGVGNTIYF,TGTGCCAGCAGTACAGGGGGCGTAGGAAACACCATATATTTT
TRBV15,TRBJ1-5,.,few,CATSSHRNNQPQHF,TGTGCCACCAGCAGCCACAGGAACAATCAGCCCCAGCATTTT
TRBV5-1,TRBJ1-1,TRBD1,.,CASTPQGVTEAFF,TGCGCCAGCACCCCACAGGGGGTCACTGAAGCTTTCTTT
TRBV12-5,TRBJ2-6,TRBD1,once,CASGLVLGQGAYSGANVLTF,TGTGCTAGTGGTTTGGTACTAGGACAGGGGGCCTATTCTGGGGCCAACGTCCTGACTTTC
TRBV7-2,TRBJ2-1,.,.,CASSLVWAEQFF,TGTGCCAGCAGCTTAGTCTGGGCTGAGCAGTTCTTC